Listed below are T cell receptor beta chains from one sample, sequenced in a study of T cells in Graves' hyperthyroidism and ophthalmopathy. TCRdb independently ran MiXCR on the multiplex PCR reads; one entry per CDR3 protein. The table shows some 440,000 distinct CDR3 sequences, with 15% to 18% occurring only once. Sequencing was performed on blood. The receptors were sampled from a woman aged 18-30 years with Graves' hyperthyroidism. The CDR3 runs from the conserved cysteine through the conserved F or W. A D gene is named only where the DNA matches it firmly. Clone sizes are given selectively: once, few, many, or a class where the clone is expanded.

TRBV2,.,TRBJ2-7,.,CASSEVLGFGDEQYF,TGTGCCAGCAGTGAAGTACTTGGCTTTGGGGACGAGCAGTACTTC
TRBV11-2,many,TRBJ1-2,.,CASSLGPKGQGNYGYTF,TGTGCCAGCAGCTTAGGCCCCAAAGGCCAGGGGAACTATGGCTACACCTTC
TRBV5-1,.,TRBJ1-2,TRBD1,CASTMDREGNYGYTF,TGCGCCAGCACCATGGACAGGGAGGGTAACTATGGCTACACCTTC
TRBV12-3/TRBV12-4,.,TRBJ2-1,TRBD2,CASTFGRELYNEQFF,TGTGCCAGCACCTTTGGGCGGGAGCTATACAATGAGCAGTTCTTC
TRBV4-2,.,TRBJ2-1,.,CASSQAELKDEQFF,TGTGCCAGCAGCCAAGCTGAACTGAAGGATGAGCAGTTCTTC
TRBV27,many,TRBJ1-1,.,CASSYLGATEAFF,TGTGCCAGCAGTTATCTGGGCGCCACTGAAGCTTTCTTT
TRBV11-3,few,TRBJ2-2,TRBD2,CASSFTSGTAANTGELFF,TGTGCCAGCAGCTTTACTAGCGGGACCGCCGCGAACACCGGGGAGCTGTTTTTT
TRBV28,many,TRBJ2-7,.,CASSVVQGRVYEQYF,TGTGCCAGCAGCGTGGTTCAGGGTCGAGTCTACGAGCAGTACTTC
TRBV28,many,TRBJ1-1,TRBD1,CASSKGARGTEAFF,TGTGCCAGCAGTAAGGGGGCGCGTGGCACTGAAGCTTTCTTT
TRBV5-6,.,TRBJ2-1,TRBD2,CASGKGLAKYNEQFF,TGTGCCAGCGGAAAGGGACTAGCGAAATACAATGAGCAGTTCTTC
TRBV4-1,.,TRBJ1-6,TRBD1,CASSQGTGTNSPLHF,TGCGCCAGCAGCCAAGGGACAGGGACTAATTCACCCCTCCACTTT
TRBV28,.,TRBJ2-3,TRBD2,CASSSRRLAGDNPSTDTQYF,TGTGCCAGCAGTTCACGACGACTAGCGGGAGACAACCCTAGCACAGATACGCAGTATTTT
TRBV20-1,many,TRBJ2-1,TRBD2,CSARAGLAVQGSEQFF,TGCAGTGCTAGAGCGGGACTAGCGGTCCAAGGGAGTGAGCAGTTCTTC
TRBV6-5,many,TRBJ1-3,.,CASNRISGNTIYF,TGTGCCAGCAATAGGATATCTGGAAACACCATATATTTT
TRBV5-6,.,TRBJ2-7,TRBD1,CASSRQGAGYEQYF,TGTGCCAGCAGCCGACAGGGGGCCGGCTACGAGCAGTACTTC
TRBV20-1,many,TRBJ1-5,.,CSARDVQNQPQHF,TGCAGTGCTAGAGATGTTCAGAATCAGCCCCAGCATTTT
TRBV27,many,TRBJ2-1,TRBD2,CASSLGLAGNEQFF,TGTGCCAGCAGTTTGGGACTAGCGGGCAATGAGCAGTTCTTC
TRBV20-1,few,TRBJ1-4,.,CSASSGLQGRGSRLLFF,TGCAGTGCTAGCTCCGGTCTCCAGGGTAGGGGGTCTCGACTACTGTTTTTT
TRBV6-2/TRBV6-3,.,TRBJ2-1,.,CASSKSGGRYNEQFF,TGTGCCAGCAGTAAAAGCGGAGGACGCTACAATGAGCAGTTCTTC
TRBV5-1,few,TRBJ2-1,.,CASSPGAGRSLNEQFF,TGCGCCAGCAGCCCGGGTGCAGGGCGGTCTCTCAATGAGCAGTTCTTC
TRBV20-1,few,TRBJ2-7,TRBD2,CSARSGGGGFSYEQYF,TGCAGTGCTAGAAGTGGTGGGGGAGGGTTCTCCTACGAGCAGTACTTC
TRBV7-7,many,TRBJ2-5,.,CASSLGQMGETQYF,TGTGCTAGCAGCTTGGGGCAGATGGGAGAGACCCAGTACTTC
TRBV7-2,many,TRBJ2-1,.,CASSLGLPGGGQFF,TGTGCCAGCAGCTTAGGTCTGCCCGGAGGGGGGCAGTTCTTC
TRBV29-1,.,TRBJ2-7,TRBD2,CSDGLAGLYEQYF,TGCAGCGACGGACTAGCGGGATTATACGAGCAGTACTTC
TRBV4-2,many,TRBJ2-1,.,CASSPQPEYNEQFF,TGTGCCAGCAGCCCTCAACCGGAGTACAATGAGCAGTTCTTC
TRBV19,.,TRBJ2-6,TRBD2,CASIPGGSEGANVLTF,TGTGCCAGTATCCCGGGGGGGTCGGAAGGGGCCAACGTCCTGACTTTC
TRBV7-6,.,TRBJ2-3,TRBD1,CASSARTPGQGTDTQYF,TGTGCCAGCAGCGCACGTACTCCGGGACAGGGAACAGATACGCAGTATTTT
TRBV6-6,few,TRBJ1-5,TRBD1,CASSSGTGGNFGNQPQHF,TGTGCCAGCAGTTCCGGGACAGGGGGCAATTTCGGCAATCAGCCCCAGCATTTT
TRBV7-8,many,TRBJ2-1,TRBD2,CASSQGRGLGSEQFF,TGTGCCAGCAGCCAGGGACGGGGACTAGGCTCTGAGCAGTTCTTC
TRBV29-1,.,TRBJ1-1,.,CSVGGRGAIEAFF,TGCAGCGTTGGGGGCCGAGGGGCCATTGAAGCTTTCTTT
TRBV7-9,few,TRBJ2-7,.,CASSRNLDKYEQYF,TGTGCCAGCAGCCGAAACCTGGACAAGTACGAGCAGTACTTC